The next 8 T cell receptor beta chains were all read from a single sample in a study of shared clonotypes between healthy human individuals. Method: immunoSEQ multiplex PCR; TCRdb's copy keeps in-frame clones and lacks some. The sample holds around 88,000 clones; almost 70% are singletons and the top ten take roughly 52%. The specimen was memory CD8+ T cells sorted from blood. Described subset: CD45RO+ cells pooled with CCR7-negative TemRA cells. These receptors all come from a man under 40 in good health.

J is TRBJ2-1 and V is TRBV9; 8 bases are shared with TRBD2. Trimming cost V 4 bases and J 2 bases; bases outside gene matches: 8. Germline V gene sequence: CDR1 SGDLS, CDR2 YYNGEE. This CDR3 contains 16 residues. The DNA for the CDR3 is TGTGCCAGCAGCCTCAAAGCGGGAGTCGCCTACAATGAGCAGTTCTTC. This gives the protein CASSLKAGVAYNEQFF.

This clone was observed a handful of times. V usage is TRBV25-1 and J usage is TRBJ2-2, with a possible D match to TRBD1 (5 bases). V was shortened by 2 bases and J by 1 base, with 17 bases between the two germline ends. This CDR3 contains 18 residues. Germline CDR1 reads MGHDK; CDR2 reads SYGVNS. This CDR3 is CASSEVWKGARNTGELFF. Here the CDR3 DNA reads TGTGCCAGCAGTGAAGTGTGGAAAGGGGCAAGGAACACCGGGGAGCTGTTTTTT.

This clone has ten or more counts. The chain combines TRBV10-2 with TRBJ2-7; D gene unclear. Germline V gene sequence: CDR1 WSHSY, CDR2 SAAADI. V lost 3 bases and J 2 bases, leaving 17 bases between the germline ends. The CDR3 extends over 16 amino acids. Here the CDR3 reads CASSDSIGLGTYEQYF. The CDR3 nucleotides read TGCGCCAGCAGTGATTCAATAGGGCTGGGAACCTACGAGCAGTACTTC.

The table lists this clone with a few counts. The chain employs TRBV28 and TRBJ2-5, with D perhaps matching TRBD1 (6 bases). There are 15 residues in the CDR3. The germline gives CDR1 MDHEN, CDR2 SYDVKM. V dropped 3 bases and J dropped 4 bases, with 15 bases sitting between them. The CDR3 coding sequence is TGTGCCAGCAGTTTTTCTAAAGGGGGACGAGAGACCCAGTACTTC. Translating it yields CASSFSKGGRETQYF.

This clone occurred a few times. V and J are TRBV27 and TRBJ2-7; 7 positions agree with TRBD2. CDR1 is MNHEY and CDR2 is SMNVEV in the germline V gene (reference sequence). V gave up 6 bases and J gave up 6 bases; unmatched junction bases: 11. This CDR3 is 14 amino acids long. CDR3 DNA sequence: TGTGCCAGCAGCTCAGGGACTATCCCCCTCGAGCAGTACTTC. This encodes CASSSGTIPLEQYF.

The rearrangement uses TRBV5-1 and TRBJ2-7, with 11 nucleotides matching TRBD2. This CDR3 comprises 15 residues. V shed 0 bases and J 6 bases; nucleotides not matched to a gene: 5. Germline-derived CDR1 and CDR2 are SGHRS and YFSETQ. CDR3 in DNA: TGCGCCAGCAGCTTGGGGGCTAGCGGGAGGCTCGAGCAGTACTTC. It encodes CASSLGASGRLEQYF.

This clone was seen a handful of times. CDR3 amino acids: CASSFPVGEQYF. The CDR3 coding sequence is TGTGCCAGCAGTTTCCCAGTCGGCGAGCAGTACTTC. This chain links TRBV28 with TRBJ2-7; D is undetermined. V was clipped by 3 bases and J by 6 bases, with 9 bases between them. The CDR3 has 12 residues. CDR1 MDHEN and CDR2 SYDVKM come from the germline V gene.

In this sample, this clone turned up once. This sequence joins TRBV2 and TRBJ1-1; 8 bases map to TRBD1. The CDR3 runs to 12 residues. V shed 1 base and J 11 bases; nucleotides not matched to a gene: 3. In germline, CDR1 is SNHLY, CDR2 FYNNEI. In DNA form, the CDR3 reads TGTGCCAGCAGTGAAGACCAGGGGGCGGCTTTCTTT. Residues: CASSEDQGAAFF.